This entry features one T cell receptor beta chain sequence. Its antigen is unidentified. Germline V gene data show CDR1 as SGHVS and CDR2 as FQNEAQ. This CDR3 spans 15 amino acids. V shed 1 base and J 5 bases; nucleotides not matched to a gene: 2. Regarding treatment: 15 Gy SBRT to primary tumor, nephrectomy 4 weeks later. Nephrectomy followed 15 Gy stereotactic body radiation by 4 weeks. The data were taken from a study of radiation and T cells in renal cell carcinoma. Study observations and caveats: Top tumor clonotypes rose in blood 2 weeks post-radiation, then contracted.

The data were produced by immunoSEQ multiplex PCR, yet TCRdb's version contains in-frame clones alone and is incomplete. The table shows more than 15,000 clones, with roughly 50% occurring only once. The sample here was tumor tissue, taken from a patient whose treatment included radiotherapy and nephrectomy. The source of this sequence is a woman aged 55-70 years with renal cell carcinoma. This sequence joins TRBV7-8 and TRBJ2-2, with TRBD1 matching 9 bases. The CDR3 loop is CASSLGQGVTGELFF. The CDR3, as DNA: TGTGCCAGCAGCTTAGGACAGGGGGTTACCGGGGAGCTGTTTTTT. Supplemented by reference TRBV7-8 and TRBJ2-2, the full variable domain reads GAGVSQSPRYKVAKRGQDVALRCDPISGHVSLFWYQQALGQGPEFLTYFQNEAQLDKSGLPSDRFFAERPEGSVSTLKIQRTQQEDSAVYLCASSLGQGVTGELFFGEGSRLTVL.